The present T cell receptor beta chain was sequenced within a study of T-cell memory formation after mild COVID-19. There are 13 residues in the CDR3. Germline CDR1 and CDR2: SGDLS and YYNGEE. Trimming cost V 0 bases and J 8 bases; bases outside gene matches: 4. There are a few counts of this clonotype. 5'RACE with constant-segment primers yielded barcoded, UMI-tagged TCR alpha and TCR beta cDNA libraries. TCRdb passed the 5' RACE reads through MiXCR, listing each CDR3 protein once. The sample consists of more than 350,000 distinct CDR3 sequences, around a fifth of them appearing once. This TCR was sampled from an adult woman who had mild COVID-19 (a few samples of this study predate the infection). Cell type and time point are not known. This chain uses TRBV9 with TRBJ1-2; 7 positions match TRBD1. Material for sequencing was PBMCs or a T cell subset sorted from them (not recorded which). The CDR3 region is CASSVEGARGYTF. In DNA, the CDR3 is TGTGCCAGCAGCGTAGAGGGGGCGCGAGGCTACACCTTC.